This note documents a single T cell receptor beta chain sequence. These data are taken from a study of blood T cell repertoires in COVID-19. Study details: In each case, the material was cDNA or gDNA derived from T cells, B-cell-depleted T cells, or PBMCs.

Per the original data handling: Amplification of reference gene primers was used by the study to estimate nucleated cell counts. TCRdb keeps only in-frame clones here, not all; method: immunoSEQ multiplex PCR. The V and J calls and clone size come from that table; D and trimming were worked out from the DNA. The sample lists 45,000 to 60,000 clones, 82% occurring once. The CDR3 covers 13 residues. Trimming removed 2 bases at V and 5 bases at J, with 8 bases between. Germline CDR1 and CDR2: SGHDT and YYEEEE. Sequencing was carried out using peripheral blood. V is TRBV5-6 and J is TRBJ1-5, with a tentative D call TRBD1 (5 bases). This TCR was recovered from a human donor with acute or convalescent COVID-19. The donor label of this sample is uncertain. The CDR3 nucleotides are TGTGCCAGCAGCTTTAGCAGGGATCAGCCCCAGCATTTT. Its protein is CASSFSRDQPQHF.